This paragraph reports one T cell receptor (beta chain). Calling Graves' hyperthyroidism stable meant ophthalmopathy did not progress within 18 months. Uncontrolled infections, other autoimmune diseases, pregnancy or lactation led to exclusion of patients. The authors took PBMCs from roughly 9.3 ml fresh peripheral blood. This sample was taken from a study of T cells in Graves' hyperthyroidism and ophthalmopathy. In germline, CDR1 is MDHEN, CDR2 SYDVKM. The V end lost 2 bases, the J end lost 7 bases, and 11 bases lay between the germline ends. The CDR3 spans 14 residues. TCR beta CDR3 sequences were amplified from RNA transcripts. In the first-round RT-PCR of the TCR CDR3, the HTBI primer set was used. TCRdb ran MiXCR on the multiplex PCR reads and lists one entry per CDR3 protein. The sample has 600,000 to 650,000 distinct CDR3 sequences; roughly 16% are singletons.

The source material was blood. The chain carries TRBV28 and TRBJ1-4; D is undetermined. This clonotype was sampled from a woman younger than 45 with Graves' hyperthyroidism. CDR3 protein: CASSLIGGGEKLFF. The CDR3 DNA is TGTGCCAGCAGTTTAATAGGCGGAGGTGAAAAACTGTTTTTT. The full variable domain, completed using reference TRBV28 and TRBJ1-4, is DVKVTQSSRYLVKRTGEKVFLECVQDMDHENMFWYRQDPGLGLRLIYFSYDVKMKEKGDIPEGYSVSREKKERFSLILESASTNQTSMYLCASSLIGGGEKLFFGSGTQLSVL.